This T cell receptor beta chain was captured by sequencing in a study of naive and memory T cell subsets. This CDR3 comprises 15 residues. Trimming cost V 4 bases and J 4 bases, with 16 bases left between them. Germline-derived CDR1 and CDR2 are SEHNR and FQNEAQ (reference sequence). The beta constant-region primer was an equimolar mix of two oligonucleotides covering TRBC1 and TRBC2. MiXCR was run by TCRdb on the UMI-ligation and nested PCR reads, yielding one entry per CDR3 protein. There are 150,000 or so distinct CDR3 sequences in the sample; 17% occur only once, and about 0.15% lies in the top ten. On this clonotype itself: The antigen is unknown.

The study, taken as a whole, reports: In CD4 and CD8 cells, diversity dropped from naive through EMRA. Possibly reflecting memory cells re-expressing CD45RA, a few larger clonotypes occurred in naive repertoires, especially CD8. In naive cells, over 85% of TCR sequences were seen only once.

The specimen was naive CD4+ T cells from blood. This receptor was obtained from a human donor in good health. The rearrangement joins TRBV7-9 to TRBJ1-2; tentatively, D is TRBD1 (6 bases). The CDR3 sequence: CASSSKGEGGYGYTF. In nucleotides, the CDR3 is TGTGCCAGCAGCTCGAAGGGGGAGGGAGGCTATGGCTACACCTTC.